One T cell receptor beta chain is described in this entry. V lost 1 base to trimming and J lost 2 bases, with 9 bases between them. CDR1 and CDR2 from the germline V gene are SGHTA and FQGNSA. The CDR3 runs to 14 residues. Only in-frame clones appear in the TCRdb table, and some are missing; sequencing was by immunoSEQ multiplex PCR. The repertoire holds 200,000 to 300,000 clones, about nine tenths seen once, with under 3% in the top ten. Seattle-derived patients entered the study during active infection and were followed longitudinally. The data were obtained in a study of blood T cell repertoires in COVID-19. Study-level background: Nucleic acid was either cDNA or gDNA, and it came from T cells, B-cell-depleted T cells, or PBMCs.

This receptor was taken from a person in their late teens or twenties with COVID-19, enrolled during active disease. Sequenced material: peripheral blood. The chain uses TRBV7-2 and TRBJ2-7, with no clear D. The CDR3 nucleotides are TGTGCCAGCAGCTTAGGGGCAGCAACCTACGAGCAGTACTTC. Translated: CASSLGAATYEQYF.